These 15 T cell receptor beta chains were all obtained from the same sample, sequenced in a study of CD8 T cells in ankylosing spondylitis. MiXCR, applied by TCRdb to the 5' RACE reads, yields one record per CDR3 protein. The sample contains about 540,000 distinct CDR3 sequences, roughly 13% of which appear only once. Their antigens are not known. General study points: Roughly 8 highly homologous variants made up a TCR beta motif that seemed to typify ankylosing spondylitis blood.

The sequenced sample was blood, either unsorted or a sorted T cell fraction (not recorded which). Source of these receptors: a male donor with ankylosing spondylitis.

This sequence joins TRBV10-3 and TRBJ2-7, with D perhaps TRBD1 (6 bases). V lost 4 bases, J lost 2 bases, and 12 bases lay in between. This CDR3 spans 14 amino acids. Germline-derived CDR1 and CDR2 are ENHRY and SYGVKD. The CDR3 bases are TGTGCCATCAGTGCCGGGACACTAACCTACGAGCAGTACGTC. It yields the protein CAISAGTLTYEQYV.

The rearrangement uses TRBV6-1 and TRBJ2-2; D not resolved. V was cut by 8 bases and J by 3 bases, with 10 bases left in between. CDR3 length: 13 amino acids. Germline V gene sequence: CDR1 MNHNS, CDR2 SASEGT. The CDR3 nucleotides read TGTGCCAGCCGCACAGCCTACACCGGGGAGCTGTTTTTT. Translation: CASRTAYTGELFF.

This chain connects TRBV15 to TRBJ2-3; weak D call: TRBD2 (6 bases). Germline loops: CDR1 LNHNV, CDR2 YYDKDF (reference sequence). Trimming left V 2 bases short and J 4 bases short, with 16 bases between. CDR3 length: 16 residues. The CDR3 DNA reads TGTGCCACCAGCAGAACACCCTTAGCTAGCGCAGATACGCAGTATTTT. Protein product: CATSRTPLASADTQYF.

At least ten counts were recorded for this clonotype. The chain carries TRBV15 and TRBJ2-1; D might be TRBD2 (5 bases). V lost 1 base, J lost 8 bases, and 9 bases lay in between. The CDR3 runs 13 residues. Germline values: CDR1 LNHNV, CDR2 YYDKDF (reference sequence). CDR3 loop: CATSRALVDEQFF. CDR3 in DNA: TGTGCCACCAGCAGAGCACTAGTCGATGAGCAGTTCTTC.

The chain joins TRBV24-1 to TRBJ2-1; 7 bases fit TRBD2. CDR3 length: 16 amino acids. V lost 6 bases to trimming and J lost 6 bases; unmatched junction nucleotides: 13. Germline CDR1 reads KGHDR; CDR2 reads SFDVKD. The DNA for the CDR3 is TGTGCCACCAGTCCCGATTTGGGGCTAGCGGTCAATGAGCAGTTCTTC. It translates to CATSPDLGLAVNEQFF.

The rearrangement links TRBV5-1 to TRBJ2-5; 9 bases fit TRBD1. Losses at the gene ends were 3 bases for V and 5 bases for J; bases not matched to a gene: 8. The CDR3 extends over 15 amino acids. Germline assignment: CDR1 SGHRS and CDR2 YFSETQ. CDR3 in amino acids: CASSYTGGARETQYF. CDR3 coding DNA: TGCGCCAGCAGCTATACAGGGGGCGCCCGGGAGACCCAGTACTTC.

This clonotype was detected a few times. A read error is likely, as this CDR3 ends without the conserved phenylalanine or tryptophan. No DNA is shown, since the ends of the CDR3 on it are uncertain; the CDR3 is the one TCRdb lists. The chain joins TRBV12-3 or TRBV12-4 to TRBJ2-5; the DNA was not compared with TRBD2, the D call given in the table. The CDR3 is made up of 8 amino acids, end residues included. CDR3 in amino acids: CASSSLFL.

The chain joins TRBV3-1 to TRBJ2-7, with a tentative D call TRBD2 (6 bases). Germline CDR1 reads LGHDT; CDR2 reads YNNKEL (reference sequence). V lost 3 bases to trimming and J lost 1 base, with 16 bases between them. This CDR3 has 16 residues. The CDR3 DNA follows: TGTGCCAGCAGCCATCGTAGCCCTAGCGCTTCCTACGAGCAGTACGTC. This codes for CASSHRSPSASYEQYV.

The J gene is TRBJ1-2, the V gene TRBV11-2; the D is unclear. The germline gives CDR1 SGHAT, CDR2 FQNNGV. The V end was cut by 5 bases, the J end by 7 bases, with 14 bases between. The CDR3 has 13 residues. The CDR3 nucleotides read TGTGCCAGCAGCCCCCTCTACCGGAGTGGCTACACCTTC. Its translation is CASSPLYRSGYTF.

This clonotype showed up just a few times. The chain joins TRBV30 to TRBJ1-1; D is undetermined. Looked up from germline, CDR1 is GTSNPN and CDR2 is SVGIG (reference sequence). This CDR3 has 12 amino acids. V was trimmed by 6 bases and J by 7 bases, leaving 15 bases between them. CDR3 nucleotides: TGTGCCTGTTCCCGAAACGGCCATGAAGCTTTCTTT. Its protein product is CACSRNGHEAFF. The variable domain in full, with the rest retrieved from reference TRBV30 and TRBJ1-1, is SQTIHQWPATLVQPVGSPLSLECTVEGTSNPNLYWYRQAAGRGLQLLFYSVGIGQISSEVPQNLSASRPQDRQFILSSKKLLLSDSGFYLCACSRNGHEAFFGQGTRLTVV.

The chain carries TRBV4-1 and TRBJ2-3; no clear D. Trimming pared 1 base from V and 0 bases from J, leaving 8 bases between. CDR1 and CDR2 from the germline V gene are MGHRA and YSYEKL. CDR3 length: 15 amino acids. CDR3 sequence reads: CASSQVGLSTDTQYF. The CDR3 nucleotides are TGCGCCAGCAGCCAAGTCGGCCTCAGCACAGATACGCAGTATTTT.

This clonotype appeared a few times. The CDR3 bases are TGCGCCAGCAGCCAAGTGTTTTATAGCTCTGGAAACACCATATATTTT. Its protein product is CASSQVFYSSGNTIYF. This chain uses TRBV4-1 with TRBJ1-3; D is uncertain. V dropped 1 base and J dropped 0 bases, with 10 bases sitting between them. Germline V gene sequence: CDR1 MGHRA, CDR2 YSYEKL. The CDR3 loop spans 16 amino acids.

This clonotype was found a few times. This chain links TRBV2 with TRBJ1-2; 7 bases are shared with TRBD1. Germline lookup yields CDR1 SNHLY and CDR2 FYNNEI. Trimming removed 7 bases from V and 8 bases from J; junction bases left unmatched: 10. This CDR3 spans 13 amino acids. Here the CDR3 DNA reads TGTGCCAGCAATTCAGAGGGGGCGCCGGGCTACACCTTC. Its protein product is CASNSEGAPGYTF.

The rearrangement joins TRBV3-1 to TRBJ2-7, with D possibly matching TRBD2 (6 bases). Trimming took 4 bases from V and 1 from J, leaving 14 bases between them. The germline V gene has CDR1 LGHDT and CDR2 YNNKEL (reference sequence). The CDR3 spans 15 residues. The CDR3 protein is CASSLYVGRSYEQYF. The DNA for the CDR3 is TGTGCCAGCAGCCTCTATGTAGGGAGGTCCTACGAGCAGTACTTC.

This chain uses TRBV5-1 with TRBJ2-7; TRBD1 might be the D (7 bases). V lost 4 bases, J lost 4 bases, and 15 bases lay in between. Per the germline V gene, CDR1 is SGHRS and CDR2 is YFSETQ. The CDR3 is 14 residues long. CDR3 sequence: CASSRRGQSYEQYF. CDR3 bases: TGCGCCAGCAGCAGGAGGGGACAGTCGTACGAGCAGTACTTC.